This TCR beta chain was sequenced during a study of blood T cell repertoires in COVID-19. Whole-study context: The United States, Italy and Spain supplied acute and convalescent COVID-19 samples.

Patients from Seattle were sampled longitudinally, starting during active infection. Assay used: immunoSEQ multiplex PCR; TCRdb lists only in-frame clones, some missing. Here the sample spans roughly 180,000 clones, 75% to 90% being singletons. The CDR3 loop spans 12 amino acids. Germline V gives CDR1 LNHDA, CDR2 SQIVND (reference sequence). Trimming pared 7 bases from V and 5 bases from J, leaving 9 bases between. The chain employs TRBV19 and TRBJ1-5, with D uncertain. This clonotype originated in a woman aged 40 to 50 with COVID-19, enrolled during active disease. Material: peripheral blood. The CDR3 DNA sequence: TGTGCCAGTAAACGTCGAGATCAGCCCCAGCATTTT. Its protein product is CASKRRDQPQHF.